This T cell receptor (beta chain) was obtained from a study of cytomegalovirus exposure and HLA in healthy donors. The study, taken as a whole, reports: HLA alleles showed associations with some 17,000 TCR beta sequences in a later analysis, at a 0.05 false discovery rate. High specificity and sensitivity for cytomegalovirus status were reported for the classifier.

The V end lost 8 bases, the J end lost 8 bases, and 12 bases lay between the germline ends. Per the germline V gene, CDR1 is LNHDA and CDR2 is SQIVND (reference sequence). The CDR3 length is 11 residues. This PCR relied on a set of 60 Vbeta primers and 13 Jbeta primers. Profiled with immunoSEQ multiplex PCR; TCRdb holds only in-frame clones, not every one. The sample records fewer than 250,000 clones, roughly 80% being singletons. In regard to this clone: As yet, its antigen is unknown.

The TCR sequence derives from a woman in her thirties in good health and CMV-seropositive. Specimen: PBMCs. The chain couples TRBV19 to TRBJ1-2, with D possibly TRBD1 on 5 matching bases. Written as DNA, the CDR3 is TGTGCCAGTTCCGACAGCCTCGGCTACACCTTC. Protein: CASSDSLGYTF. Full variable domain (missing parts from reference TRBV19 and TRBJ1-2): DGGITQSPKYLFRKEGQNVTLSCEQNLNHDAMYWYRQDPGQGLRLIYYSQIVNDFQKGDIAEGYSVSREKKESFPLTVTSAQKNPTAFYLCASSDSLGYTFGSGTRLTVV.